The 22 T cell receptor beta chains below come from one sample, sequenced in a study of shared clonotypes between healthy human individuals. Clones were read by immunoSEQ multiplex PCR, and TCRdb kept only the in-frame ones, dropping some. The table records 600,000 to 750,000 clones, less than 80% of them present only once. Input material: memory CD4+ T cells sorted from blood. As for subset: CD45RA-negative fraction. The receptors here all came from a woman in her 30s in good health.

This rearrangement joins TRBV6-5 to TRBJ2-1; 12 nucleotides match TRBD2. CDR1 is MNHEY and CDR2 is SVGAGI in the germline V gene. CDR3 size: 14 residues. V lost 5 bases to trimming and J lost 9 bases; unmatched junction nucleotides: 5. Written as DNA, the CDR3 is TGTGCCAGCAGTCCTAGCGGGAGGGCCTTTGAGCAGTTCTTC. This encodes CASSPSGRAFEQFF.

This chain joins TRBV21-1 and TRBJ2-1; TRBD2 reflects the table's D call only, with no check against the DNA. TRBV21-1 is a known pseudogene. This CDR3 is built from 14 residues. Written as DNA, the CDR3 is TGTGCCAGCAGCAATGACCGTCCACGGGATGAGCAGTTCTTC. It yields the protein CASSNDRPRDEQFF.

The chain is built from TRBV29-1 and TRBJ2-7, with 10 bases lining up with TRBD1. The CDR3 has 13 amino acids. V lost 5 bases, J lost 3 bases, and 4 bases stayed unmatched. Germline assignment: CDR1 SQVTM and CDR2 ANQGSEA. The CDR3 here is CSVRGTGVYEQYF. Here the CDR3 DNA reads TGCAGCGTTCGGGGGACAGGGGTCTACGAGCAGTACTTC.

This clone showed up just a few times. The chain employs TRBV6-6 and TRBJ2-3, with 10 bases that match TRBD2. The CDR3 has 16 amino acids. Germline loops: CDR1 MNHNY, CDR2 SVGAGI (reference sequence). The trim removed 5 bases at V and 2 bases at J, leaving 7 bases unmatched. This CDR3 is CASSDYSGRHTDTQYF. The CDR3 bases are TGTGCCAGCAGTGACTATAGCGGGAGGCACACAGATACGCAGTATTTT.

This rearrangement joins TRBV6-1 to TRBJ2-2; TRBD1 matches at 7 bases. CDR1 is MNHNS and CDR2 is SASEGT in the germline V gene. Unmatched junction bases numbered 11, after V lost 6 bases and J lost 7 bases. The CDR3 has 15 amino acids. CDR3 nucleotide sequence: TGTGCCAGCAGGGGCAGGGGGTCCTTTGGCGGGGAGCTGTTTTTT. Translated: CASRGRGSFGGELFF.

The chain has TRBV25-1 and TRBJ2-1; 12 bases map to TRBD2. V trimming: 3 bases; J trimming: 4 bases; junction bases outside the gene matches: 4. Germline assignment: CDR1 MGHDK and CDR2 SYGVNS. CDR3 length: 16 residues. CDR3 nucleotide sequence: TGTGCCAGCAGTGACGGGACTAGCGGGCCTTACAATGAGCAGTTCTTC. Translated, it gives CASSDGTSGPYNEQFF. The full variable domain, completed using reference TRBV25-1 and TRBJ2-1, is EADIYQTPRYLVIGTGKKITLECSQTMGHDKMYWYQQDPGMELHLIHYSYGVNSTEKGDLSSESTVSRIRTEHFPLTLESARPSHTSQYLCASSDGTSGPYNEQFFGPGTRLTVL.

The rearrangement links TRBV4-1 to TRBJ2-7; TRBD2 agrees at 14 bases. Germline CDR1 MGHRA, CDR2 YSYEKL. The CDR3 runs 16 residues. V shed 1 base and J 5 bases; nucleotides not matched to a gene: 4. CDR3 region: CASSQGGTSGGNEQYF. DNA for the CDR3: TGCGCCAGCAGCCAAGGGGGGACTAGCGGGGGAAACGAGCAGTACTTC.

V is TRBV6-5 and J is TRBJ1-1, with 8 bases that match TRBD1. CDR1 and CDR2 (germline): MNHEY, SVGAGI. Germline trimming cut 4 bases from V and 4 bases from J; bases unmatched to any gene: 2. This CDR3 is 13 amino acids long. The CDR3 DNA sequence: TGTGCCAGCAGTTTAACAGGGGGCACTGAAGCTTTCTTT. Protein sequence: CASSLTGGTEAFF.

This chain's CDR3 is CASSPLQGATNEKLFF. CDR3 in DNA: TGCGCCAGCAGCCCTCTACAGGGGGCAACTAATGAAAAACTGTTTTTT. The chain has TRBV4-1 and TRBJ1-4; 8 bases agree with TRBD1. The CDR3 totals 16 residues. CDR1 and CDR2 (germline): MGHRA, YSYEKL. The V gene end was trimmed by 4 bases and the J gene end by 0 bases; junction bases not matched to a gene: 4.

V is TRBV5-1 and J is TRBJ2-1; 10 bases match TRBD2. CDR3 size: 14 residues. The ends lost 1 base at V and 5 bases at J; junction bases unmatched: 0. CDR1 and CDR2 (germline): SGHRS, YFSETQ. The CDR3 spells CASSLTSGNNEQFF. The CDR3 region has the DNA TGCGCCAGCAGCTTGACTAGCGGGAACAATGAGCAGTTCTTC.

Remarks on this clone: The sample carries other DNA sequences with the same CDR3. The CDR3 DNA reads as TGCAGCGTCAGGGGTACTGAAGCTTTCTTT. Protein sequence: CSVRGTEAFF. The chain employs TRBV29-1 and TRBJ1-1; possibly TRBD1 for D (6 bases). CDR3 length equals 10 residues. V lost 6 bases, J lost 5 bases, and 7 bases lay in between. Germline CDR1 SQVTM, CDR2 ANQGSEA.

In its sample, this clone was seen many times. The same CDR3 is also encoded by other DNA sequences in this sample. The chain combines TRBV5-1 with TRBJ2-7; no reliable D call. Germline CDR1 SGHRS, CDR2 YFSETQ. V lost 0 bases and J lost 2, with 9 bases in between. The CDR3 consists of 14 residues. In nucleotides, the CDR3 is TGCGCCAGCAGCTTGGTGGTATCCCCCTACGAGCAGTACTTC. It specifies CASSLVVSPYEQYF.

CDR3 sequence: CASSKWVDRRLNEQYF. The DNA for the CDR3 is TGTGCCAGCAGCAAATGGGTCGACAGGCGGTTGAACGAGCAGTACTTC. V usage is TRBV21-1 and J usage is TRBJ2-7; the table assigns TRBD1, which was not confirmed against the DNA. TRBV21-1 is noted as a pseudogene. This CDR3 comprises 16 residues.

The rearrangement joins TRBV7-9 to TRBJ2-2; 7 bases agree with TRBD2. CDR1 SEHNR and CDR2 FQNEAQ come from the germline V gene (reference sequence). This CDR3 comprises 15 residues. J was trimmed by 6 bases and V by 3 bases; bases with no gene match: 7. The CDR3 nucleotides read TGTGCCAGCAGCTTGGGGCTTAGCGGGTCCGGGGAGCTGTTTTTT. Protein: CASSLGLSGSGELFF.

This chain links TRBV11-2 with TRBJ2-1, with D unclear. There are 14 residues in the CDR3. Germline CDR1 and CDR2: SGHAT and FQNNGV. Trimming took off 0 bases at V and 1 base at J, with 4 bases between the two ends. The CDR3 spells CASSLEVSYNEQFF. The CDR3 coding sequence is TGTGCCAGCAGCTTAGAAGTTTCCTACAATGAGCAGTTCTTC.

This rearrangement joins TRBV6-5 to TRBJ2-3; D possibly matches TRBD1 or TRBD2 (5 bases each). V lost 3 bases and J 4 bases, leaving 14 bases between the germline ends. Germline V gives CDR1 MNHEY, CDR2 SVGAGI. The CDR3 consists of 15 residues. The CDR3 protein is CASSYGVGTPDTQYF. DNA for the CDR3: TGTGCCAGCAGTTATGGGGTTGGGACCCCAGATACGCAGTATTTT.

This clone has a single count. V usage is TRBV19 and J usage is TRBJ2-7; 9 positions match TRBD1. The CDR3 has 13 residues. Germline loops: CDR1 LNHDA, CDR2 SQIVND (reference sequence). The trim removed 5 bases at V and 6 bases at J, leaving 5 bases unmatched. The CDR3 here is CASSGTGRGEQYF. CDR3 nucleotides: TGTGCCAGTAGTGGGACAGGGAGGGGCGAGCAGTACTTC. Based on the CDR3 plus reference TRBV19 and TRBJ2-7, the full variable domain is DGGITQSPKYLFRKEGQNVTLSCEQNLNHDAMYWYRQDPGQGLRLIYYSQIVNDFQKGDIAEGYSVSREKKESFPLTVTSAQKNPTAFYLCASSGTGRGEQYFGPGTRLTVT.

The chain links TRBV28 to TRBJ1-1; D is uncertain. The CDR3 sequence is 11 residues long. Trimming shortened V by 5 bases and J by 5 bases, and 6 bases separated the two germline ends. Looked up from germline, CDR1 is MDHEN and CDR2 is SYDVKM. CDR3 in DNA: TGTGCCAGCAGTACCCCTACTGAAGCTTTCTTT. Translating it yields CASSTPTEAFF.

The genes are TRBV25-1 and TRBJ2-5; D is ambiguous. The CDR3 sequence is 14 residues long. V was cut by 3 bases and J by 1 base, with 9 bases left in between. The V gene's germline CDR1 is MGHDK and CDR2 SYGVNS. DNA of the CDR3: TGTGCCAGCAGTGATTTAGGGCGCCAAGAGACCCAGTACTTC. It is translated as CASSDLGRQETQYF.

The rearrangement links TRBV6-5 to TRBJ1-1, with 8 bases identical to TRBD1. The trim removed 4 bases at V and 4 bases at J, leaving 8 bases unmatched. The V gene's germline CDR1 is MNHEY and CDR2 SVGAGI. There are 15 residues in the CDR3. The CDR3 reads CASSSGGAGSTEAFF. The CDR3 DNA follows: TGTGCCAGCAGTTCAGGGGGCGCCGGGTCCACTGAAGCTTTCTTT.

CDR3: CASSSEDYEQYF. In nucleotides, the CDR3 is TGCGCCAGCAGCTCAGAAGACTACGAGCAGTACTTC. The rearrangement links TRBV5-1 to TRBJ2-7; D gene unclear. Germline values: CDR1 SGHRS, CDR2 YFSETQ. Trimming shortened V by 3 bases and J by 3 bases, and 7 bases separated the two germline ends. The CDR3 has 12 residues.

The rearrangement joins TRBV19 to TRBJ2-1; D is undetermined. The CDR3 is made up of 16 amino acids. Trimming took 1 base from V and 4 from J, leaving 14 bases between them. Germline CDR1 reads LNHDA; CDR2 reads SQIVND (reference sequence). The CDR3 region is CASSIGLRMTYNEQFF. DNA for the CDR3: TGTGCCAGTAGTATAGGCTTACGGATGACTTACAATGAGCAGTTCTTC.